By frequency in the sample, the clone carrying this T cell receptor beta chain is medium-sized. Its cognate antigen is unknown. Since the library was made to target alpha chains, this beta chain is a stray read and its abundance is not meaningful. Specified time point: sample taken at primary tumor resection. TCRdb independently ran MiXCR on the 5' RACE reads; one entry per CDR3 protein. This table holds under 1,500 distinct CDR3 sequences, 15% to 17% found once. Per the germline V gene, CDR1 is SGHRS and CDR2 is YFSETQ. V shed 4 bases, J shed 5 bases, and the junction held 2 bases outside the gene matches. CDR3 size: 15 residues. The sample belongs to a study of spatial heterogeneity in lung cancer. Findings and caveats of the study: Higher tumor mutation counts went along with higher counts of expanded intratumoral alpha and beta TCRs.

The TCR originated in a male donor with early-stage non-small cell lung cancer. This material consisted of lung tumor tissue, taken at surgery. V gene TRBV5-1 combines with J gene TRBJ2-3, with 15 bases that match TRBD2. CDR3 amino acids: CASSEGLAGGDTQYF. CDR3 DNA sequence: TGCGCCAGCAGCGAGGGACTAGCGGGAGGAGATACGCAGTATTTT.